Below are 5 T cell receptor beta chains sequenced from a single sample in a study of T-cell memory formation after mild COVID-19. TCRdb analysed the 5' RACE reads with MiXCR anew, one entry per CDR3 protein. The sample carries about 240,000 distinct CDR3 sequences, around 10% recorded once. Sequencing was performed on PBMCs or a T cell subset sorted from them (not recorded which). All receptors come from a man aged 18 to 35 who had mild COVID-19 (a few samples of this study predate the infection). Cell type and time point are not known.

This clonotype was found a few times. The genes are TRBV7-2 and TRBJ2-1; TRBD2 matches 10 bases. The CDR3 is 15 residues long. J gave up 8 bases and V 5 bases, and 9 bases lay outside the gene matches. Germline V gives CDR1 SGHTA, CDR2 FQGNSA. CDR3 coding DNA: TGTGCCAGCAGCCCCCCAGCGGGGGGGCTACATGAGCAGTTCTTC. It encodes CASSPPAGGLHEQFF.

This chain links TRBV3-1 with TRBJ1-2, with D tentatively TRBD1 (5 bases). Germline V lookup: CDR1 LGHDT, CDR2 YNNKEL (reference sequence). Between the trimmed V and J ends, which lost 4 bases and 4 bases, there was a span of 19 bases. The CDR3 runs to 16 residues. The CDR3 DNA is TGTGCCAGCAGCCCCTCGGGACCCTCAAGCGGCTATGGCTACACCTTC. This encodes CASSPSGPSSGYGYTF.

This clonotype has only a few counts. Mismatch with germline at one junction end may stem from a read error. The V call is TRBV7-8, the J call TRBJ2-5; D is ambiguous. CDR3 length equals 13 residues. Germline CDR1 is SGHVS and CDR2 is FQNEAQ. This CDR3 is CASTLARRETQYF. CDR3 sequence (DNA): TGTGCCAGCACCTTAGCCCGCCGAGAGACCCAGTACTTC. The full variable domain, completed using reference TRBV7-8 and TRBJ2-5, is GAGVSQSPRYKVAKRGQDVALRCDPISGHVSLFWYQQALGQGPEFLTYFQNEAQLDKSGLPSDRFFAERPEGSVSTLKIQRTQQEDSAVYLCASTLARRETQYFGPGTRLLVL.

The chain links TRBV9 to TRBJ2-3; D is unresolved. The germline gives CDR1 SGDLS, CDR2 YYNGEE. This CDR3 comprises 14 residues. Trimming cost V 0 bases and J 2 bases, with 7 bases left between them. The CDR3 spells CASSVEAATDTQYF. CDR3 DNA sequence: TGTGCCAGCAGCGTAGAAGCAGCCACAGATACGCAGTATTTT. Complete variable domain (other parts from reference TRBV9 and TRBJ2-3): DSGVTQTPKHLITATGQRVTLRCSPRSGDLSVYWYQQSLDQGLQFLIQYYNGEERAKGNILERFSAQQFPDLHSELNLSSLELGDSALYFCASSVEAATDTQYFGPGTRLTVL.

This clonotype was counted many times. The genes are TRBV10-1 and TRBJ2-1; D unresolved. Germline values: CDR1 WNHNN, CDR2 SYGVQD (reference sequence). This CDR3 is 12 amino acids long. V was trimmed by 10 bases and J by 9 bases, leaving 16 bases between them. CDR3 loop: CAIDKDPSEQFF. The CDR3 DNA reads as TGCGCCATTGACAAGGACCCCTCTGAGCAGTTCTTC.